This T cell receptor (beta chain) derives from a study of blood T cell repertoires in COVID-19. Study background: Spain, Italy and the United States supplied samples that represented acute and convalescent COVID-19. From T cells, B-cell-depleted T cells, or PBMCs came the material, which was cDNA or gDNA.

The CDR3 is 16 residues long. Germline V gives CDR1 SEHNR, CDR2 FQNEAQ (reference sequence). V lost 5 bases and J lost 3; bases outside the gene matches: 8. In the study's own analysis: It was from reference gene primer amplification that nucleated cell counts were estimated. Some clones are missing from TCRdb's copy, which holds only in-frame ones; the method was immunoSEQ multiplex PCR. The V and J calls and clone size were taken over from that table, and D and trimming were inferred from the DNA. The profile shows around 250,000 clones, under 85% of them singletons. Sequencing used peripheral blood. The chain recombines TRBV7-9 with TRBJ2-3; 10 bases are shared with TRBD1. The source is a man aged 25-45 years who had recovered from COVID-19. DNA of the CDR3: TGTGCCAGCAGCACCCGGACAGGGGGAATGACAGATACGCAGTATTTT. Translated: CASSTRTGGMTDTQYF.